The 19 T cell receptor beta chains listed next were all sequenced from one sample in a study of T cell clones after liver transplantation. Here immunoSEQ multiplex PCR was the method, and the copy in TCRdb shows in-frame clones only, minus some. The data hold 40,000 to 55,000 clones, with approximately 71% observed a single time. This sample comprised CD4+ T cells from blood, obtained less than 70 months after liver transplant. These receptors were obtained from a human patient who received a liver transplant. Some T cells could come from the graft donor.

This clone was counted at least ten times. This chain connects TRBV19 to TRBJ1-5; no reliable D call. CDR3 length: 15 residues. Germline V gene data show CDR1 as LNHDA and CDR2 as SQIVND (reference sequence). Between the trimmed V and J ends, which lost 4 bases and 1 base, there was a span of 11 bases. Here the CDR3 reads CASSTAGGSNQPQHF. The CDR3 DNA is TGTGCCAGTAGTACGGCCGGAGGGAGCAATCAGCCCCAGCATTTT.

The chain carries TRBV5-1 and TRBJ1-1; D possibly corresponds to TRBD1 (5 bases). Germline V gene lookup returns CDR1 SGHRS and CDR2 YFSETQ. The CDR3 has 14 amino acids. V was cut by 4 bases and J by 0 bases, with 10 bases left in between. The DNA of the CDR3 is TGCGCCAGCAGCAGGGACGGGATGAACACTGAAGCTTTCTTT. Translation: CASSRDGMNTEAFF.

This clone was counted between two and nine times. The gene calls are TRBV29-1 and TRBJ2-3; D remains unclear. V dropped 6 bases and J dropped 4 bases, with 11 bases sitting between them. The germline V gene encodes CDR1 SQVTM and CDR2 ANQGSEA. CDR3 size: 12 residues. CDR3 bases: TGCAGCGTCCATAGGGTTTCAGATACGCAGTATTTT. Amino acid sequence: CSVHRVSDTQYF.

The rearrangement uses TRBV10-3 and TRBJ2-7; D is unclear. Trimming stripped 2 bases from V and 3 bases from J, with 5 bases between. The germline gives CDR1 ENHRY, CDR2 SYGVKD. The CDR3 loop spans 12 amino acids. CDR3 nucleotide sequence: TGTGCCATCAGTGAGGCCGACTACGAGCAGTACTTC. Translated, it gives CAISEADYEQYF.

The genes are TRBV5-8 and TRBJ2-7; unclear D gene. Germline V CDR1 and CDR2: SGHTS, YDEGEE. The CDR3 is 14 amino acids. Trimming took 4 bases from V and 1 from J, leaving 12 bases between them. The CDR3 here is CASSLRGVSYEQYF. The CDR3 bases are TGTGCCAGCAGCCTCAGAGGCGTTTCCTACGAGCAGTACTTC.

The rearrangement joins TRBV19 to TRBJ2-7, with 9 bases that match TRBD1. V trimming: 3 bases; J trimming: 4 bases; junction bases outside the gene matches: 13. This CDR3 is 17 amino acids long. The germline V gene has CDR1 LNHDA and CDR2 SQIVND (reference sequence). Written as DNA, the CDR3 is TGTGCCAGTAGTATCAATACCGGGACAGGGACACCTTACGAGCAGTACTTC. Translation: CASSINTGTGTPYEQYF.

The genes are TRBV14 and TRBJ1-6; D not certain. The length of the CDR3 is 12 residues. V lost 4 bases and J 8 bases, leaving 6 bases between the germline ends. Looked up from germline, CDR1 is SGHDN and CDR2 is FVKESK. The CDR3 region has the DNA TGTGCCAGCAGCCTGGGGTATTCACCCCTCCACTTT. This codes for CASSLGYSPLHF.

The chain carries TRBV18 and TRBJ2-6; 14 bases map to TRBD2. The CDR3 has 17 residues. V dropped 4 bases and J dropped 2; count of bases not matched to a gene: 1. Germline V gene lookup returns CDR1 KGHSH and CDR2 LQKENI. The CDR3 sequence is CASSLTSGGAGANVLTF. CDR3 DNA sequence: TGTGCCAGCTCACTGACTAGCGGGGGGGCTGGGGCCAACGTCCTGACTTTC.

V usage is TRBV2 and J usage is TRBJ2-3; D is ambiguous. The CDR3 runs to 15 residues. CDR1 and CDR2 (germline): SNHLY, FYNNEI. The V end lost 2 bases, the J end lost 5 bases, and 14 bases lay between the germline ends. In DNA, the CDR3 is TGTGCCAGCAGTGAACCGAAGGGTGAAAGAGATACGCAGTATTTT. Its translation: CASSEPKGERDTQYF.

This clone was recorded a few times. The chain uses TRBV19 and TRBJ1-2, with 7 positions matching TRBD1. J lost 6 bases, V lost 2 bases, and 6 bases had no gene match. Germline V gene lookup returns CDR1 LNHDA and CDR2 SQIVND (reference sequence). The CDR3 totals 14 residues. The CDR3, as DNA: TGTGCCAGTAGTATAATTACAGGGGAGCATGGCTACACCTTC. Translating it yields CASSIITGEHGYTF.

V and J are TRBV10-3 and TRBJ2-1; 9 bases agree with TRBD1. Germline-derived CDR1 and CDR2 are ENHRY and SYGVKD. There are 15 residues in the CDR3. V was pared by 3 bases and J by 3 bases, with 3 bases of the junction left unmatched. The CDR3 loop reads CAISEQGAVYNEQFF. CDR3 sequence (DNA): TGTGCCATCAGTGAACAGGGGGCCGTCTACAATGAGCAGTTCTTC.

This clone was counted a single time. V usage is TRBV5-8 and J usage is TRBJ2-5; 11 bases agree with TRBD2. The germline V gene encodes CDR1 SGHTS and CDR2 YDEGEE. The CDR3 has 16 amino acids. With 4 bases clipped from V and 2 bases from J, the junction kept 7 bases outside the gene matches. CDR3 region: CASSPGTSGVQETQYF. CDR3 DNA: TGTGCCAGCAGCCCAGGGACTAGCGGAGTTCAAGAGACCCAGTACTTC.

The chain carries TRBV6-4 and TRBJ1-2, with D hard to call. Trimming left V 4 bases short and J 2 bases short, with 8 bases between. The CDR3 spans 13 residues. Per germline, CDR1 MRHNA and CDR2 SNTAGT. The CDR3 nucleotides read TGTGCCAGCAGTGCGGGCGTCAACTATGGCTACACCTTC. It is translated as CASSAGVNYGYTF.

V usage is TRBV11-3 and J usage is TRBJ2-1, with TRBD1 matching over 9 bases. V lost 5 bases, J lost 6 bases, and 14 bases stayed unmatched. Germline V gene data show CDR1 as SGHNT and CDR2 as YENEEA. CDR3 length: 17 amino acids. As DNA, the CDR3 is TGTGCCAGCAGCCCATCCTCCGGGACAGGGACTTTCAATGAGCAGTTCTTC. Translating gives CASSPSSGTGTFNEQFF.

This chain connects TRBV28 to TRBJ2-2, with D tentatively TRBD2 (5 bases). The ends were cut back, 6 bases at V and 2 bases at J, with 13 bases in the middle. CDR1 is MDHEN and CDR2 is SYDVKM in the germline V gene. The CDR3 loop spans 15 amino acids. The DNA for the CDR3 is TGTGCCAGCAGACCGCGGACTGCAAACACCGGGGAGCTGTTTTTT. Protein product: CASRPRTANTGELFF.

The genes are TRBV4-1 and TRBJ2-3; possibly TRBD1 or TRBD2 for D (5 bases each). V was shortened by 3 bases and J by 2 bases, with 21 bases between the two germline ends. CDR3 length: 18 amino acids. CDR1 and CDR2 from the germline V gene are MGHRA and YSYEKL. The CDR3 spells CASSHPGRTGPTTDTQYF. CDR3 bases: TGCGCCAGCAGCCACCCAGGGCGGACGGGGCCCACCACAGATACGCAGTATTTT.

The chain has TRBV7-9 and TRBJ1-2; 7 bases line up with TRBD1. The junction had 7 bases not matched to a gene; V was cut back by 5 bases and J by 1 base. The CDR3 is 15 residues long. Germline V gene sequence: CDR1 SEHNR, CDR2 FQNEAQ (reference sequence). In DNA form, the CDR3 reads TGTGCCAGCAGCGTCCCGACAGGGTTTAACTATGGCTACACCTTC. The encoded protein is CASSVPTGFNYGYTF.

The V and J genes are TRBV2 and TRBJ1-5, with TRBD1 matching over 7 bases. Germline lookup yields CDR1 SNHLY and CDR2 FYNNEI. V was pared by 6 bases and J by 4 bases, with 9 bases of the junction left unmatched. This CDR3 has 15 residues. The CDR3 sequence is CASSRDSTGNQPQHF. For the CDR3, the DNA is TGTGCCAGCAGCCGGGACTCGACAGGGAATCAGCCCCAGCATTTT.

This clone was observed a handful of times. The chain recombines TRBV2 with TRBJ2-7; D is possibly TRBD1 (6 bases). The CDR3 has 13 residues. Germline CDR1 and CDR2: SNHLY and FYNNEI. Trimming shortened V by 4 bases and J by 5 bases, and 12 bases separated the two germline ends. CDR3 loop: CASSVPDSHEQYF. Here the CDR3 DNA reads TGTGCCAGCAGTGTCCCGGACAGCCACGAGCAGTACTTC.